These 27 T cell receptor beta chains originate from one sample sequenced in a study of blood T cell repertoires in COVID-19. The repertoire was sequenced with immunoSEQ multiplex PCR; TCRdb's copy has only in-frame clones and lacks some. The sample has approximately 220,000 clones; 85% to 90% are singletons. Sequencing input: peripheral blood. Every receptor here comes from a man aged 50 to 60 with acute or convalescent COVID-19.

V and J are TRBV5-1 and TRBJ2-1; 8 bases match TRBD1. This CDR3 has 15 residues. Looked up from germline, CDR1 is SGHRS and CDR2 is YFSETQ. The V segment lost 0 bases and the J segment 6 bases; nucleotides outside the gene matches: 5. The CDR3 loop reads CASSLEDRVFNEQFF. DNA of the CDR3: TGCGCCAGCAGCTTGGAGGACAGGGTTTTCAATGAGCAGTTCTTC.

The rearrangement joins TRBV16 to TRBJ1-2; D may be TRBD1 (5 bases). CDR1 is KGHSY and CDR2 is FQNENV in the germline V gene. The CDR3 has 14 residues. V lost 4 bases to trimming and J lost 0 bases, with 9 bases between them. CDR3 sequence: CASSLRTTNYGYTF. The CDR3 bases are TGTGCCAGCAGCCTCAGGACAACTAACTATGGCTACACCTTC.

The chain recombines TRBV6-5 with TRBJ1-2, with a weak D call TRBD1 (5 bases). CDR3 length equals 14 residues. Trimming removed 7 bases at V and 1 base at J, with 13 bases between. Looked up from germline, CDR1 is MNHEY and CDR2 is SVGAGI. The chain's CDR3 is CASTPLGGNYGYTF. Here the CDR3 DNA reads TGTGCCAGCACCCCCCTCGGGGGTAACTATGGCTACACCTTC.

The V and J genes are TRBV6-5 and TRBJ1-6, with TRBD1 as a possible D gene (5 bases). V lost 2 bases to trimming and J lost 7 bases, with 9 bases between them. From germline, CDR1 is MNHEY and CDR2 SVGAGI. The CDR3 totals 14 residues. CDR3 nucleotides: TGTGCCAGCAGTTACGAGGGGAGGAATTCACCCCTCCACTTT. It codes for CASSYEGRNSPLHF.

The rearrangement links TRBV30 to TRBJ2-5; 7 bases align to TRBD2. CDR3 length: 11 residues. Looked up from germline, CDR1 is GTSNPN and CDR2 is SVGIG (reference sequence). The junction had 4 bases not matched to a gene; V was cut back by 0 bases and J by 12 bases. CDR3 nucleotides: TGTGCCTGGAGTGTGTCAGGGACTAAGTACTTC. It codes for CAWSVSGTKYF. Supplemented by reference TRBV30 and TRBJ2-5, the full variable domain reads SQTIHQWPATLVQPVGSPLSLECTVEGTSNPNLYWYRQAAGRGLQLLFYSVGIGQISSEVPQNLSASRPQDRQFILSSKKLLLSDSGFYLCAWSVSGTKYFGPGTRLLVL.

The V and J genes are TRBV6-5 and TRBJ1-2; 10 bases are a match to TRBD1. CDR3 length: 14 residues. J was trimmed by 5 bases and V by 7 bases; bases with no gene match: 7. Germline V CDR1 and CDR2: MNHEY, SVGAGI. The CDR3 DNA reads as TGTGCCAGCACCGGACAGGGGGGACTTTATGGCTACACCTTC. Translation: CASTGQGGLYGYTF.

The chain uses TRBV30 and TRBJ2-1; TRBD2 agrees at 8 bases. V was clipped by 5 bases and J by 9 bases; unmatched bases: 9. Germline CDR1 is GTSNPN and CDR2 is SVGIG (reference sequence). The CDR3 length is 13 residues. CDR3 bases: TGTGCCTGGCAGTCTAGCGGGTATCGTGAGCAGTTCTTC. Protein sequence: CAWQSSGYREQFF. Complete variable domain (other parts from reference TRBV30 and TRBJ2-1): SQTIHQWPATLVQPVGSPLSLECTVEGTSNPNLYWYRQAAGRGLQLLFYSVGIGQISSEVPQNLSASRPQDRQFILSSKKLLLSDSGFYLCAWQSSGYREQFFGPGTRLTVL.

This sequence joins TRBV11-2 and TRBJ1-2; D is undetermined. Germline V gene sequence: CDR1 SGHAT, CDR2 FQNNGV. Trimming left V 3 bases short and J 2 bases short, with 7 bases between. CDR3 length equals 13 residues. The CDR3 DNA reads TGTGCCAGCAGCTTGAACATAAACTATGGCTACACCTTC. Encoded protein: CASSLNINYGYTF.

The chain recombines TRBV2 with TRBJ2-4; D is uncertain. There are 14 residues in the CDR3. The V and J ends lost 3 bases and 8 bases respectively, with 14 bases between them. CDR1 is SNHLY, CDR2 FYNNEI, per germline. The CDR3 loop is CASSDKNSQDIQYF. Written as DNA, the CDR3 is TGTGCCAGCAGTGACAAAAACAGCCAGGACATTCAGTACTTC.

The gene calls are TRBV7-2 and TRBJ2-2; 7 bases align to TRBD1. CDR3 length: 15 residues. The germline gives CDR1 SGHTA, CDR2 FQGNSA. After removal of 5 bases from V and 9 bases from J, the junction contained 12 bases not matched to a gene. In nucleotides, the CDR3 is TGTGCCAGCAGCGTACGGGACAGACTAAAGAGGGAGCTGTTTTTT. It encodes CASSVRDRLKRELFF.

About this clone: An end of the junction does not agree with germline; a read error may underlie this. The V and J genes are TRBV5-8 and TRBJ2-5; the match to TRBD1 covers 10 bases. The CDR3 runs to 11 residues. CDR1 and CDR2 (germline): SGHTS, YDEGEE. The CDR3 coding sequence is TGCGGGACAGGGGAACAAGAGACCCAGTACTTC. Its protein product is CGTGEQETQYF. Supplemented by reference TRBV5-8 and TRBJ2-5, the full variable domain reads EAGVTQSPTHLIKTRGQQATLRCSPISGHTSVYWYQQALGLGLQFLLWYDEGEERNRGNFPPRFSGRQFPNYSSELNVNALELEDSALYLCGTGEQETQYFGPGTRLLVL.

The chain carries TRBV3-1 (or the pseudogene TRBV3-2) and TRBJ1-2; 9 nucleotides agree with TRBD1. The germline CDR1 and CDR2 sequences are LGHDT and YNNKEL (reference sequence). With 4 bases clipped from V and 3 bases from J, the junction kept 9 bases outside the gene matches. The CDR3 is 16 amino acids. CDR3 in DNA: TGTGCCAGCAGCCGCAAGGGGACAGGGAGGCACTATGGCTACACCTTC. It encodes CASSRKGTGRHYGYTF.

The chain links TRBV5-1 to TRBJ1-2; D might be TRBD1 (6 bases). This CDR3 comprises 16 residues. The V gene lost 4 bases and the J gene lost 4 bases, with 20 bases spanning the gap. CDR1 SGHRS and CDR2 YFSETQ come from the germline V gene. The CDR3 region has the DNA TGCGCCAGCAGCCAGGTCATACAGGGCTGGGGCTATGGCTACACCTTC. It specifies CASSQVIQGWGYGYTF. Full variable domain (outside the CDR3, taken from reference TRBV5-1 and TRBJ1-2): KAGVTQTPRYLIKTRGQQVTLSCSPISGHRSVSWYQQTPGQGLQFLFEYFSETQRNKGNFPGRFSGRQFSNSRSEMNVSTLELGDSALYLCASSQVIQGWGYGYTFGSGTRLTVV.

This clone was picked up one time. The chain couples TRBV7-9 to TRBJ1-5, with 12 positions matching TRBD1. Looked up from germline, CDR1 is SEHNR and CDR2 is FQNEAQ (reference sequence). The V and J ends lost 5 bases and 7 bases, in that order; junction bases with no gene match: 9. This CDR3 is built from 16 residues. CDR3 sequence reads: CASSGPGTGGRQPQHF. CDR3 DNA: TGTGCCAGCAGCGGCCCGGGGACAGGGGGCAGACAGCCCCAGCATTTT.

The V gene is TRBV6-5, the J gene TRBJ1-4; 11 bases are shared with TRBD1. The CDR3 length is 14 residues. CDR1 is MNHEY and CDR2 is SVGAGI in the germline V gene. The trim removed 5 bases at V and 8 bases at J, leaving 4 bases unmatched. Written as DNA, the CDR3 is TGTGCCAGCAGTCCGGGGACAGGGGGGGAAAAACTGTTTTTT. Protein sequence: CASSPGTGGEKLFF.

V gene TRBV19 combines with J gene TRBJ2-7; 10 bases line up with TRBD1. Germline assignment: CDR1 LNHDA and CDR2 SQIVND (reference sequence). With V trimmed by 2 bases and J by 5 bases, 6 bases remained unmatched. The CDR3 is made up of 15 amino acids. CDR3 in DNA: TGTGCCAGTAGTATACCGGACAGGGGGTTTCACGAGCAGTACTTC. It yields the protein CASSIPDRGFHEQYF.

The J gene is TRBJ1-1, the V gene TRBV15, with D possibly matching TRBD1 (6 bases). CDR1 and CDR2 (germline): LNHNV, YYDKDF (reference sequence). The ends were cut back, 0 bases at V and 2 bases at J, with 10 bases in the middle. The CDR3 has 15 residues. The CDR3 spells CATSRDTRGNTEAFF. The CDR3, as DNA: TGTGCCACCAGCAGAGACACCAGGGGTAACACTGAAGCTTTCTTT.

The J gene is TRBJ2-7, the V gene TRBV30, with TRBD1 matching over 9 bases. The V gene's germline CDR1 is GTSNPN and CDR2 SVGIG (reference sequence). V lost 3 bases and J lost 5; bases outside the gene matches: 8. CDR3 size: 14 residues. CDR3 amino acids: CAWRPRDRAHEQYF. The CDR3 nucleotides read TGTGCCTGGAGACCACGGGACAGGGCCCACGAGCAGTACTTC.

A few counts support this clone. In the same sample, other DNA sequences code for this CDR3. The chain recombines TRBV14 with TRBJ1-6; D not certain. V was pared by 1 base and J by 6 bases, with 7 bases between. Looked up from germline, CDR1 is SGHDN and CDR2 is FVKESK. The CDR3 has 14 residues. Here the CDR3 DNA reads TGTGCCAGCAGCCAAGGTCGTCTTAATTCACCCCTCCACTTT. It is translated as CASSQGRLNSPLHF.

The V gene is TRBV30, the J gene TRBJ1-5; D is perhaps TRBD1 (5 bases). Germline V gives CDR1 GTSNPN, CDR2 SVGIG (reference sequence). Between the trimmed V and J ends, which lost 0 bases and 6 bases, there was a span of 18 bases. This CDR3 contains 16 residues. This CDR3 is CAWSVKAGTSGQPQHF. Written as DNA, the CDR3 is TGTGCCTGGAGTGTAAAGGCAGGGACTTCTGGTCAGCCCCAGCATTTT.

The gene calls are TRBV6-6 and TRBJ2-1; TRBD2 aligns across 11 bases. After removal of 4 bases from V and 0 bases from J, the junction contained 2 bases not matched to a gene. The germline CDR1 and CDR2 sequences are MNHNY and SVGAGI (reference sequence). This CDR3 spans 16 amino acids. CDR3 DNA: TGTGCCAGCAGTTCCCTAGCGGGGGGCTCCTACAATGAGCAGTTCTTC. Residues: CASSSLAGGSYNEQFF.

The genes are TRBV7-7 and TRBJ1-2; D is ambiguous. V gave up 3 bases and J gave up 4 bases, with 6 bases separating them. The CDR3 is 12 amino acids. CDR1 and CDR2 from the germline V gene are SSHAT and FNYEAQ (reference sequence). CDR3 amino acids: CASSLEVYGYTF. CDR3 bases: TGTGCCAGCAGCTTGGAGGTCTATGGCTACACCTTC.

This clone was seen more than once but under ten times. The V call is TRBV6-1, the J call TRBJ2-3; possibly TRBD2 for D (5 bases). The CDR3 loop spans 15 amino acids. From germline, CDR1 is MNHNS and CDR2 SASEGT. Trimming removed 3 bases from V and 1 base from J, with 11 bases in between. The CDR3 reads CASSDASGGTDTQYF. CDR3 DNA: TGTGCCAGCAGTGATGCCTCCGGGGGCACAGATACGCAGTATTTT.

This clone was seen more than once but under ten times. The rearrangement uses TRBV5-1 and TRBJ1-1; TRBD1 matches 10 bases. Germline V CDR1 and CDR2: SGHRS, YFSETQ. The CDR3 consists of 15 residues. The V segment lost 3 bases and the J segment 7 bases; nucleotides outside the gene matches: 9. The CDR3 bases are TGCGCCAGCAGCTCCGGGACAGGGGACCTAATTGAAGCTTTCTTT. As protein: CASSSGTGDLIEAFF.

The count of this clone is one. The chain joins TRBV9 to TRBJ1-1; D uncertain. Germline assignment: CDR1 SGDLS and CDR2 YYNGEE. This CDR3 spans 13 amino acids. Trimming removed 2 bases from V and 5 bases from J, with 10 bases in between. CDR3 DNA: TGTGCCAGCAGCGTCCGAGGCAGTACTGAAGCTTTCTTT. This gives the protein CASSVRGSTEAFF.

The J gene is TRBJ1-6, the V gene TRBV7-9; no reliable D call. The CDR3 runs to 12 residues. V was clipped by 1 base and J by 9 bases, with 4 bases between them. CDR1 SEHNR and CDR2 FQNEAQ come from the germline V gene (reference sequence). CDR3 in amino acids: CASSLVLSPLHF. DNA of the CDR3: TGTGCCAGCAGCTTAGTCCTTTCACCCCTCCACTTT.

This clone was seen just once. V usage is TRBV6-5 and J usage is TRBJ1-2; 7 nucleotides match TRBD1. The V and J ends lost 2 bases and 6 bases, in that order; junction bases with no gene match: 6. Per germline, CDR1 MNHEY and CDR2 SVGAGI. The CDR3 has 14 amino acids. The CDR3 here is CASSYGGGPHGYTF. The CDR3, as DNA: TGTGCCAGCAGTTACGGAGGGGGCCCGCATGGCTACACCTTC.